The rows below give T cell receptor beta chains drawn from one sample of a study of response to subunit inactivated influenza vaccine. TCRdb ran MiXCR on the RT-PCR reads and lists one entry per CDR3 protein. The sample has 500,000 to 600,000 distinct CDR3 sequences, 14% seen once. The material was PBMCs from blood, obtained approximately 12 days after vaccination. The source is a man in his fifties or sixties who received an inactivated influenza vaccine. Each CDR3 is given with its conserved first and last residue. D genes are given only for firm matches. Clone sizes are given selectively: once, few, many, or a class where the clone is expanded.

cdr3_nt: TGTGCCAGCAGCTTACTAGGGAACAATGAGCAGTTCTTC
cdr3_aa: CASSLLGNNEQFF
j_call: TRBJ2-1
clone_size: NA
v_call: TRBV7-3
d_call: NA
cdr3_length: 13

cdr3_nt: TGTGCCAGCAGTTACTCGATGGAGGTTTACAATGAGCAGTTCTTC
cdr3_aa: CASSYSMEVYNEQFF
j_call: TRBJ2-1
clone_size: NA
v_call: TRBV6-2/TRBV6-3
d_call: NA
cdr3_length: 15

cdr3_nt: TGTGCCAGCAGCTCGGTACGGGAGTTAGCAGATACGCAGTATTTT
cdr3_aa: CASSSVRELADTQYF
j_call: TRBJ2-3
clone_size: NA
v_call: TRBV7-2
d_call: NA
cdr3_length: 15

cdr3_nt: TGTGCCAGCAGTTCCTGGGGACTAGCGGGTTCTTACAATGAGCAGTTCTTC
cdr3_aa: CASSSWGLAGSYNEQFF
j_call: TRBJ2-1
clone_size: NA
v_call: TRBV6-2/TRBV6-3
d_call: TRBD2
cdr3_length: 17

cdr3_nt: TGTGCCCTTGTTAAGTTCACAGGGGTCACTGAAGCTTTCTTT
cdr3_aa: CALVKFTGVTEAFF
j_call: TRBJ1-1
clone_size: NA
v_call: TRBV30
d_call: TRBD1
cdr3_length: 14

cdr3_nt: TGTGCCAGCAGCTTTCGAAACTCTGGGGCCAACGTCCTGACTTTC
cdr3_aa: CASSFRNSGANVLTF
j_call: TRBJ2-6
clone_size: NA
v_call: TRBV7-2
d_call: NA
cdr3_length: 15

cdr3_nt: TGCAGCGTTTGGGACGGGAACACTGAAGCTTTCTTT
cdr3_aa: CSVWDGNTEAFF
j_call: TRBJ1-1
clone_size: few
v_call: TRBV29-1
d_call: NA
cdr3_length: 12

cdr3_nt: TGCAGTGCTCCCCTCACAGGGGGGAACACTGAAGCTTTCTTT
cdr3_aa: CSAPLTGGNTEAFF
j_call: TRBJ1-1
clone_size: NA
v_call: TRBV20-1
d_call: TRBD1
cdr3_length: 14

cdr3_nt: TGTGCCATCAGGGAGGGCCCTAATGAAAAACTGTTTTTT
cdr3_aa: CAIREGPNEKLFF
j_call: TRBJ1-4
clone_size: NA
v_call: TRBV10-3
d_call: NA
cdr3_length: 13

cdr3_nt: TGCAGTGCTAGAAGCACGGGGCAGCGACAGGAGACCCAGTACTTC
cdr3_aa: CSARSTGQRQETQYF
j_call: TRBJ2-5
clone_size: few
v_call: TRBV20-1
d_call: NA
cdr3_length: 15

cdr3_nt: TGTGCCAGCAGCAGAGAGGGACTAGCGGCGAATGAGCAGTTCTTC
cdr3_aa: CASSREGLAANEQFF
j_call: TRBJ2-1
clone_size: NA
v_call: TRBV7-9
d_call: TRBD2
cdr3_length: 15

cdr3_nt: TGTGCCAGCAGTTACATGTGGGGGCAAGAGACCCAGTACTTC
cdr3_aa: CASSYMWGQETQYF
j_call: TRBJ2-5
clone_size: NA
v_call: TRBV6-2/TRBV6-3
d_call: NA
cdr3_length: 14

cdr3_nt: TGTGCCAGCAGTCCTGGACTAGCGGGAGGCTTTAATGAGCAGTTCTTC
cdr3_aa: CASSPGLAGGFNEQFF
j_call: TRBJ2-1
clone_size: few
v_call: TRBV28
d_call: TRBD2
cdr3_length: 16

cdr3_nt: TGCGCCAGCAGCTTGGATCTTGGTAGAACTGAAGCTTTCTTT
cdr3_aa: CASSLDLGRTEAFF
j_call: TRBJ1-1
clone_size: NA
v_call: TRBV5-1
d_call: NA
cdr3_length: 14

cdr3_nt: TGTGCCAGCAGCCCCCCTTCAATGGACAACATTCAGTACTTC
cdr3_aa: CASSPPSMDNIQYF
j_call: TRBJ2-4
clone_size: few
v_call: TRBV3-1
d_call: NA
cdr3_length: 14

cdr3_nt: TGCGCCAGCAGCCCCCGATGGTACGGTTTGAACACTGAAGCTTTCTTT
cdr3_aa: CASSPRWYGLNTEAFF
j_call: TRBJ1-1
clone_size: NA
v_call: TRBV4-3
d_call: NA
cdr3_length: 16

cdr3_nt: TGTGCCAGCAGGGGGGCGGGACGGACGAACACTGAAGCTTTCTTT
cdr3_aa: CASRGAGRTNTEAFF
j_call: TRBJ1-1
clone_size: NA
v_call: TRBV6-1
d_call: NA
cdr3_length: 15

cdr3_nt: TGTGCCAGCAGTATATACGGAGGGCCGAACACCGGGGAGCTGTTTTTT
cdr3_aa: CASSIYGGPNTGELFF
j_call: TRBJ2-2
clone_size: NA
v_call: TRBV6-2/TRBV6-3
d_call: NA
cdr3_length: 16

cdr3_nt: TGTGCCAGCAGCCCCGGGCCCATCAATACGCAGTATTTT
cdr3_aa: CASSPGPINTQYF
j_call: TRBJ2-3
clone_size: few
v_call: TRBV11-2
d_call: NA
cdr3_length: 13

cdr3_nt: TGTGCCAGCAGCAAGACAGGGGGAGGGGAGCAGTACTTC
cdr3_aa: CASSKTGGGEQYF
j_call: TRBJ2-7
clone_size: NA
v_call: TRBV13
d_call: TRBD1
cdr3_length: 13

cdr3_nt: TGTGCCAGCAGCTTAGGGGGACTAGCGCTGGAGACCCAGTACTTC
cdr3_aa: CASSLGGLALETQYF
j_call: TRBJ2-5
clone_size: NA
v_call: TRBV7-9
d_call: TRBD2
cdr3_length: 15

cdr3_nt: TGTGCCAGCAGCCCCGGCAGCGGGCCCGGGGAGCTGTTTTTT
cdr3_aa: CASSPGSGPGELFF
j_call: TRBJ2-2
clone_size: few
v_call: TRBV11-1
d_call: NA
cdr3_length: 14

cdr3_nt: TGCGCCAGCACCAGATGGCCAGGGAGTTCACCCCTCCACTTT
cdr3_aa: CASTRWPGSSPLHF
j_call: TRBJ1-6
clone_size: once
v_call: TRBV5-1
d_call: NA
cdr3_length: 14

cdr3_nt: TGTGCCAGCAGTTTCGAGGGAGTGAACACCGGGGAGCTGTTTTTT
cdr3_aa: CASSFEGVNTGELFF
j_call: TRBJ2-2
clone_size: NA
v_call: TRBV12-3/TRBV12-4
d_call: NA
cdr3_length: 15

cdr3_nt: TGTGCCAGCAGTTTGGAGGGCATATCTGGGCAGTTCTTC
cdr3_aa: CASSLEGISGQFF
j_call: TRBJ2-1
clone_size: few
v_call: TRBV12-3/TRBV12-4
d_call: NA
cdr3_length: 13

cdr3_nt: TGCAGTGCTCCCCTTCGGGTTAGCACAGATACGCAGTATTTT
cdr3_aa: CSAPLRVSTDTQYF
j_call: TRBJ2-3
clone_size: NA
v_call: TRBV20-1
d_call: NA
cdr3_length: 14

cdr3_nt: TGCGCCAGCAGCTTGGCCGCTCAATCGGATGGCTACACCTTC
cdr3_aa: CASSLAAQSDGYTF
j_call: TRBJ1-2
clone_size: NA
v_call: TRBV5-1
d_call: NA
cdr3_length: 14

cdr3_nt: TGTGCCAGCAGCTTGGGATACGGGAATAGCGGGATTAGCACAGATACGCAGTATTTT
cdr3_aa: CASSLGYGNSGISTDTQYF
j_call: TRBJ2-3
clone_size: many
v_call: TRBV11-2
d_call: TRBD2
cdr3_length: 19